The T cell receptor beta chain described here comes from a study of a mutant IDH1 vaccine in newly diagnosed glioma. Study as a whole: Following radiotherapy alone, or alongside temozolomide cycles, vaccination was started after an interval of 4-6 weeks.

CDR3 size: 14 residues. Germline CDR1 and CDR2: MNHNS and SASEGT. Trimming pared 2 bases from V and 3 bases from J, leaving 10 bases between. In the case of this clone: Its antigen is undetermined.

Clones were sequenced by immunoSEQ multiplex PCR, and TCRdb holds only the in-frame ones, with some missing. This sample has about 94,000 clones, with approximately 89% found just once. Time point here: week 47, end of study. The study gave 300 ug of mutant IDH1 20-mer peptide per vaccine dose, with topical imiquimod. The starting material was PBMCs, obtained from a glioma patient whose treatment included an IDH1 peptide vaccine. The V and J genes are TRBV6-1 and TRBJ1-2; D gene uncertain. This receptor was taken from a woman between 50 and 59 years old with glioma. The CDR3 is CASSELPGDYGYTF. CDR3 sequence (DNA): TGTGCCAGCAGTGAACTCCCAGGAGACTATGGCTACACCTTC.